These T cell receptor beta chains were read from a single sample in a study of identical twins. In TCRdb, the 5' RACE reads were re-called with MiXCR into one record per CDR3 protein. The sample lists 350,000 to 500,000 distinct CDR3 sequences, approximately 18% occurring once. Input material: naive T cells sorted from blood. The receptors stem from a man aged 50 or older in good health. Both conserved end residues are part of each CDR3. A D gene is named only where the DNA matches it firmly. Clone sizes are given selectively: once, few, many, or a class where the clone is expanded.

J: TRBJ2-7
size: few
V: TRBV20-1
D: -
DNA: TGCAGTGCTCGGACAGGGCGGGGGTTAGAGGAGCAGTACTTC
CDR3: CSARTGRGLEEQYF

J: TRBJ2-2
size: -
V: TRBV18
D: -
DNA: TGTGCCAGCTCAGCCAGACTAGAAGGCACCGGGGAGCTGTTTTTT
CDR3: CASSARLEGTGELFF

J: TRBJ2-1
size: few
V: TRBV5-6
D: -
DNA: TGTGCCAGCAGCCCACGTACGGGGGGCCGGTTCTTC
CDR3: CASSPRTGGRFF

J: TRBJ2-5
size: -
V: TRBV20-1
D: TRBD2
DNA: TGCAGTGCAGCGGGGGGGCCGATACAAGAGACCCAGTACTTC
CDR3: CSAAGGPIQETQYF

J: TRBJ1-4
size: many
V: TRBV20-1
D: -
DNA: TGCAGTGCTAGTCCCTCCAGAGCAACTAATGAAAAACTGTTTTTT
CDR3: CSASPSRATNEKLFF

J: TRBJ2-1
size: few
V: TRBV20-1
D: -
DNA: TGCAGTGCTGAGCGGAGAGACGTCTACAATGAGCAGTTCTTC
CDR3: CSAERRDVYNEQFF

J: TRBJ2-7
size: few
V: TRBV6-1
D: -
DNA: TGTGCCAGCAGCCGAACCTTCTCGCTAGGTAGTAGCTCCTACGAGCAGTACTTC
CDR3: CASSRTFSLGSSSYEQYF

J: TRBJ2-5
size: -
V: TRBV20-1
D: -
DNA: TGCAGTGTGTTGTCGGAACTGTACCAAGAGACCCAGTACTTC
CDR3: CSVLSELYQETQYF

J: TRBJ1-4
size: many
V: TRBV10-3
D: -
DNA: TGTGCCATCAGTGAGTCCTCCGGACCGGAAGAAAAACTGTTTTTT
CDR3: CAISESSGPEEKLFF

J: TRBJ2-1
size: many
V: TRBV6-1
D: TRBD2
DNA: TGTGCCAGCAGTCCTTGGACAGGCTCTACTACCGGGACTAGCGAGTTCTTC
CDR3: CASSPWTGSTTGTSEFF

J: TRBJ2-5
size: once
V: TRBV4-2
D: -
DNA: TGTGCCAGCAGCACAACTTACGCCCAAGAGACCCAGTACTTC
CDR3: CASSTTYAQETQYF

J: TRBJ1-1
size: -
V: TRBV6-2/TRBV6-3
D: -
DNA: TGTGCCAGCAGTTACCCCCAACAGGGATTGAGTACTGAAGCTTTCTTT
CDR3: CASSYPQQGLSTEAFF

J: TRBJ1-6
size: -
V: TRBV5-6
D: -
DNA: TGTGCCAGCAGCTTCGGGCAGGCGGGTTCACCCCTCCACTTT
CDR3: CASSFGQAGSPLHF

J: TRBJ2-7
size: -
V: TRBV5-1
D: -
DNA: TGCGCCAGCAGCGAGGTGCCGGTACGGGAGCAGTACTTC
CDR3: CASSEVPVREQYF

J: TRBJ1-1
size: few
V: TRBV10-3
D: -
DNA: TGTGCCATCCTGGAGGGAGGTAACACTGAAGCTTTCTTT
CDR3: CAILEGGNTEAFF

J: TRBJ2-5
size: -
V: TRBV5-1
D: -
DNA: TGCGCCAGCAGCCCTGGCAGGGACATTGAGACCCAGTACTTC
CDR3: CASSPGRDIETQYF

J: TRBJ2-7
size: many
V: TRBV10-3
D: -
DNA: TGTGCCATCAGTGAGACAGGCCCCAACGAGCAGTACTTC
CDR3: CAISETGPNEQYF

J: TRBJ2-7
size: -
V: TRBV6-5
D: -
DNA: TGTGCCAGCAGTTCCCCCGGGGTCGGGGAGCAGTACTTC
CDR3: CASSSPGVGEQYF

J: TRBJ2-1
size: once
V: TRBV18
D: -
DNA: TGTGCCAGCTCACTCGGCCGGAGGAGGGCTGAGCAGTTCTTC
CDR3: CASSLGRRRAEQFF

J: TRBJ1-6
size: few
V: TRBV5-1
D: -
DNA: TGCGCCAGCAGCCTACAGGGAATAGGTTCACCCCTCCACTTT
CDR3: CASSLQGIGSPLHF

J: TRBJ2-7
size: -
V: TRBV3-1
D: TRBD2
DNA: TGTGCCAGCAGCCAAGATCGGCTAGCGGGGCTCCGCTACGAGCAGTACTTC
CDR3: CASSQDRLAGLRYEQYF

J: TRBJ2-3
size: few
V: TRBV18
D: TRBD1
DNA: TGTGCCAGCTCACCGACAGGGGTTGGGACAGATACGCAGTATTTT
CDR3: CASSPTGVGTDTQYF

J: TRBJ2-2
size: few
V: TRBV5-1
D: -
DNA: TGCGCCAGCAGCTTTTTGGCTAGCCTAAACACCGGGGAGCTGTTTTTT
CDR3: CASSFLASLNTGELFF

J: TRBJ2-1
size: -
V: TRBV5-1
D: -
DNA: TGCGCCAGCAGCTCGAGGGCTAGCGTTAACAATGAGCAGTTCTTC
CDR3: CASSSRASVNNEQFF

J: TRBJ2-3
size: many
V: TRBV29-1
D: -
DNA: TGCAGCGTTGACCGGACCTCTAGCACAGATACGCAGTATTTT
CDR3: CSVDRTSSTDTQYF

J: TRBJ2-7
size: many
V: TRBV5-1
D: TRBD2
DNA: TGCGCCAGCAGCCTACGGAGCGGGAGAAGAGACGAGCAGTACTTC
CDR3: CASSLRSGRRDEQYF

J: TRBJ2-7
size: many
V: TRBV28
D: -
DNA: TGTGCCAGCAGTTTCGGGACTCCGGCCTACGAGCAGTACTTC
CDR3: CASSFGTPAYEQYF

J: TRBJ1-4
size: few
V: TRBV5-4
D: -
DNA: TGTGCCAGCAGCAAAAGACAGAAGGCTAATGAAAAACTGTTTTTT
CDR3: CASSKRQKANEKLFF

J: TRBJ2-5
size: many
V: TRBV29-1
D: TRBD2
DNA: TGCAGCGTTAAGAGCGGGAACCTCCAAGAGACCCAGTACTTC
CDR3: CSVKSGNLQETQYF

J: TRBJ2-7
size: -
V: TRBV28
D: TRBD1
DNA: TGTGCCAGCAGTTATCCCGGGACAGGGGGAGGCGAGCAGTACTTC
CDR3: CASSYPGTGGGEQYF

J: TRBJ2-5
size: few
V: TRBV6-1
D: TRBD1
DNA: TGTGCCAGCAGTCCAAGACAGGGGGCAGAGACCCAGTACTTC
CDR3: CASSPRQGAETQYF

J: TRBJ2-5
size: few
V: TRBV13
D: -
DNA: TGTGCCAGCAGCTTAGGCCCAGGTCCCAAAGAGACCCAGTACTTC
CDR3: CASSLGPGPKETQYF

J: TRBJ2-7
size: -
V: TRBV11-2
D: -
DNA: TGTGCCAGCAGCCCCGTTAAGGTCTTGACCTACGAGCAGTACTTC
CDR3: CASSPVKVLTYEQYF

J: TRBJ2-2
size: -
V: TRBV9
D: TRBD2
DNA: TGTGCCAGCAGTACCGGGCTAGCGGGAGCGGCCGGGGAGCTGTTTTTT
CDR3: CASSTGLAGAAGELFF

J: TRBJ2-7
size: few
V: TRBV6-5
D: -
DNA: TGTGCCAGCAGTTACAGGGTGGGAATCTACGAGCAGTACTTC
CDR3: CASSYRVGIYEQYF

J: TRBJ2-1
size: -
V: TRBV4-1
D: -
DNA: TGCGCCAGCAGCCAAGGAGGTTTTACCTACAATGAGCAGTTCTTC
CDR3: CASSQGGFTYNEQFF

J: TRBJ1-1
size: -
V: TRBV7-9
D: -
DNA: TGTGCCAGCCTAGTGGGCACTGAAGCTTTCTTT
CDR3: CASLVGTEAFF

J: TRBJ2-7
size: -
V: TRBV28
D: -
DNA: TGTGCCAGCAGTTTATGGACTACCTACGAGCAGTACTTC
CDR3: CASSLWTTYEQYF

J: TRBJ1-1
size: many
V: TRBV7-6
D: -
DNA: TGTGCCAGCAGCTTATTGACGGGAACTGAAGTTTTCTTT
CDR3: CASSLLTGTEVFF

J: TRBJ1-2
size: few
V: TRBV12-3/TRBV12-4
D: -
DNA: TGTGCCAGCAGTTTAGAGATTAACTATGGCTACACCTTC
CDR3: CASSLEINYGYTF

J: TRBJ1-1
size: many
V: TRBV20-1
D: TRBD1
DNA: TGCAGTGCTAGAGACCCAACAGGGGGCACTGAAGCTTTCTTT
CDR3: CSARDPTGGTEAFF

J: TRBJ2-2
size: -
V: TRBV28
D: TRBD1
DNA: TGTGCCAGCAGACTAACCGGGACAGCGAACACCGGGGAGCTGTTTTTT
CDR3: CASRLTGTANTGELFF